The rows below give T cell receptor beta chains drawn from one sample of a study of HIV-infected patients and healthy controls. Using its own MiXCR run on the 5' RACE reads, TCRdb lists one record per CDR3 protein. The profile shows 65,000 to 70,000 distinct CDR3 sequences, about 17% of them singletons. Sequenced material: CD4+ T cells from blood. The receptor set was obtained from a human donor in good health. Both conserved end residues are part of each CDR3. The D gene is left open where the match is weak. Only part of the rows carry a size: once, few, many, or a class if the clone is expanded.

j_call d_call clone_size v_call cdr3_nt cdr3_aa
TRBJ1-1 - few TRBV10-3 TGTGCCATCAGTGAGTCACAGAATCTGAACACTGAAGCTTTCTTT CAISESQNLNTEAFF
TRBJ2-3 TRBD2 few TRBV10-3 TGTGCCATCAAGGGACTAGCGCAAGATACGCAGTATTTT CAIKGLAQDTQYF
TRBJ2-4 - - TRBV4-3 TGCGCCAGCAGCGCCCGGACAGATCTAGCCAAAAACATTCAGTACTTC CASSARTDLAKNIQYF
TRBJ2-5 - - TRBV14 TGTGCCAGCAGCCAAGGAGGATTCGAGACCCAGTACTTC CASSQGGFETQYF
TRBJ2-5 - many TRBV7-2 TGTGCCAGCAGCTCCCACCCAGGGTCAGGTGAGACCCAGTACTTC CASSSHPGSGETQYF
TRBJ2-1 - few TRBV2 TGTGCCAGCAATGAGGTGGCATTCGATGAGCAGTTCTTC CASNEVAFDEQFF
TRBJ2-2 - few TRBV19 TGTGCCAGTAGTATAGACGAGCCCCGGCGGGAGCTGTTTTTT CASSIDEPRRELFF
TRBJ1-2 TRBD1 few TRBV6-2/TRBV6-3 TGTGCCAGCAGTTACTGGGACAGGGGGCAGAGTGGCTACACCTTC CASSYWDRGQSGYTF
TRBJ2-1 TRBD2 many TRBV6-2/TRBV6-3 TGTGCCAGCAGCCCGGTAGCGGGTACTTACGGTGAGCAGTTCTTC CASSPVAGTYGEQFF
TRBJ2-1 TRBD1 few TRBV5-4 TGTGCCAGCAGCCAGCAAGGGGGCACCTTCCAGTTCTTC CASSQQGGTFQFF
TRBJ1-3 TRBD1 few TRBV14 TGTGCCAGCAACAAAGACAGGGTCGGAAACACCATATATTTT CASNKDRVGNTIYF
TRBJ2-5 TRBD1 - TRBV6-6 TGTGCCAGCAGTTACCTGGACAGGGACCAAGAGACCCAGTACTTC CASSYLDRDQETQYF
TRBJ1-2 TRBD1 few TRBV20-1 TGCAGTGCTAGAACAGGGGGGGGAGGCTACACCTTC CSARTGGGGYTF
TRBJ2-5 - - TRBV12-5 TGTGCTAGTGGTTTGGAAATACCGGAGACCCAGTACTTC CASGLEIPETQYF
TRBJ1-5 - - TRBV30 TGTGCCTGGAGTGTGCAGGGAAATCAGCCCCAGCATTTT CAWSVQGNQPQHF
TRBJ1-3 - - TRBV19 TGTGCCAGTAGTCTTCCCCCGAACGGAGGCTCTGGAAACACCATATATTTT CASSLPPNGGSGNTIYF
TRBJ2-7 - - TRBV6-2/TRBV6-3 TGTGCCAGCAGTTATCTCTTCGGGGGGCAATACGAGCAGTACTTC CASSYLFGGQYEQYF
TRBJ2-3 - many TRBV28 TGTGCCAGCAGCCCTCACTTGGCAGGGGCCACAGATACGCAGTATTTT CASSPHLAGATDTQYF